This TCR beta chain came from a study of CD8 T cells in Susac syndrome. Study findings and constraints: Susac-specific public clones found in total CD8+ repertoires numbered sixteen, and those in CD8+ TEMRA repertoires numbered several.

An input of about 0.5 to 1 ug of RNA was subjected to reverse transcription using random hexamers. TCR beta CDR3 was amplified by immunoSEQ covering 54 Vbeta and 13 Jbeta. MiXCR, applied by TCRdb to the immunoSEQ multiplex PCR reads, yields one record per CDR3 protein. This sample has over 20,000 distinct CDR3 sequences, with approximately 92% found just once. Germline lookup yields CDR1 LGHNA and CDR2 YSLEER. This CDR3 spans 19 amino acids. The J segment lost 0 bases and the V segment lost 0 bases, leaving 12 bases of the junction unmatched. Details on this clonotype: The antigen is not known.

The T cells that were sequenced for TCR beta were CD8+ and CD4+ cells from blood. The receptor was isolated from a human donor with Susac syndrome. This chain joins TRBV4-3 and TRBJ2-7, with 9 nucleotides matching TRBD1. Sequenced: CD8+ T cells from PBMCs. The DNA of the CDR3 is TGCGCCAGCAGCCAAGATGGGGGACAGGGAATGGGACTCTCCTACGAGCAGTACTTC. Amino acid sequence: CASSQDGGQGMGLSYEQYF.